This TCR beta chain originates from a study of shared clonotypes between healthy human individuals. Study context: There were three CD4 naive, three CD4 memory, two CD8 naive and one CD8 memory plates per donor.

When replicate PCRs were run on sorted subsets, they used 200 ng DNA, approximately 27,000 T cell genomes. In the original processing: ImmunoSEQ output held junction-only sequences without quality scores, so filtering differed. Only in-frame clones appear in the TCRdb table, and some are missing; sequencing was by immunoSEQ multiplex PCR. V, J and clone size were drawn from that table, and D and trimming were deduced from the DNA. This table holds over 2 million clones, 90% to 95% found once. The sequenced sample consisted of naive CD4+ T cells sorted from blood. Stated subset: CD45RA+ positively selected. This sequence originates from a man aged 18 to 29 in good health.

This CDR3 is CASSGDTVSYEQYF. The CDR3 DNA sequence: TGTGCCAGCTCGGGGGACACCGTCTCCTACGAGCAGTACTTC. The chain links TRBV18 to TRBJ2-7; possible D gene TRBD1, 6 bases. Trimming stripped 6 bases from V and 0 bases from J, with 12 bases between. Germline CDR1 and CDR2: KGHSH and LQKENI. This CDR3 contains 14 residues.